What follows are 27 T cell receptor beta chains derived from one specimen sequenced in a study of human thymus T cells. During corrective heart surgery, resections were taken, and the thymus tissue came from them. The assay was immunoSEQ multiplex PCR, and TCRdb's table has in-frame clones only and misses some. The sample holds 78,000 or so clones, around 96% seen once. What was sequenced was thymus tissue. These receptors were collected from a boy under three years old with a congenital heart defect but otherwise immunologically healthy.

The V and J genes are TRBV10-3 and TRBJ1-1; the match to TRBD1 covers 9 bases. Germline values: CDR1 ENHRY, CDR2 SYGVKD. Trimming cost V 5 bases and J 4 bases; bases outside gene matches: 5. CDR3 length equals 14 residues. The CDR3 bases are TGTGCCATCAGTAATTCGACAGGGGGCACTGAAGCTTTCTTT. This encodes CAISNSTGGTEAFF.

The genes are TRBV5-1 and TRBJ2-7; D remains unclear. The CDR3 is made up of 15 amino acids. The V gene lost 0 bases and the J gene lost 0 bases, with 10 bases spanning the gap. Germline V gene sequence: CDR1 SGHRS, CDR2 YFSETQ. The CDR3 nucleotides read TGCGCCAGCAGCTTGGGGGTGGTCTTCTCCTACGAGCAGTACTTC. This gives the protein CASSLGVVFSYEQYF.

The rearrangement joins TRBV4-2 to TRBJ1-2; D is unclear. CDR3 size: 16 residues. Trimming removed 0 bases from V and 0 bases from J, with 11 bases in between. The germline V gene has CDR1 LGHNA and CDR2 YNFKEQ. In DNA form, the CDR3 reads TGTGCCAGCAGCCAAGAGGGGTACAACCCTAACTATGGCTACACCTTC. It is translated as CASSQEGYNPNYGYTF.

J is TRBJ2-1 and V is TRBV9; 12 bases are shared with TRBD2. Germline loops: CDR1 SGDLS, CDR2 YYNGEE. The length of the CDR3 is 15 residues. V lost 3 bases and J lost 9; bases outside the gene matches: 7. CDR3 loop: CASSGGLAGKVEQFF. The DNA for the CDR3 is TGTGCCAGCAGCGGAGGACTAGCGGGAAAGGTTGAGCAGTTCTTC.

The chain combines TRBV5-6 with TRBJ2-2; 8 bases map to TRBD1. This CDR3 has 18 amino acids. J lost 6 bases, V lost 2 bases, and 15 bases had no gene match. Germline V gene data show CDR1 as SGHDT and CDR2 as YYEEEE. The CDR3 reads CASSFRQGPTTVSGELFF. The CDR3 bases are TGTGCCAGCAGCTTCCGACAGGGGCCAACGACGGTCTCCGGGGAGCTGTTTTTT.

J is TRBJ2-2 and V is TRBV27; D tentatively fits TRBD1 or TRBD2 (5 bases each). Trimming left V 7 bases short and J 6 bases short, with 12 bases between. Germline assignment: CDR1 MNHEY and CDR2 SMNVEV (reference sequence). The CDR3 extends over 13 amino acids. The CDR3 loop reads CASTPKGPGELFF. In DNA form, the CDR3 reads TGTGCCAGCACCCCCAAGGGACCCGGGGAGCTGTTTTTT.

The chain joins TRBV20-1 to TRBJ1-1; D is ambiguous. Per germline, CDR1 DFQATT and CDR2 SNEGSKA (reference sequence). This CDR3 is 11 amino acids long. Trimming pared 5 bases from V and 10 bases from J, leaving 14 bases between. Here the CDR3 reads CSAPLNWGAFF. CDR3 nucleotide sequence: TGCAGTGCTCCTCTAAATTGGGGAGCTTTCTTT.

This chain joins TRBV7-8 and TRBJ2-1, with D perhaps TRBD1 or TRBD2 (6 bases each). Per germline, CDR1 SGHVS and CDR2 FQNEAQ. There are 15 residues in the CDR3. V lost 5 bases and J lost 4, with 15 bases in between. In nucleotides, the CDR3 is TGTGCCAGCAGCATACTGACAGGACTATACAATGAGCAGTTCTTC. It is translated as CASSILTGLYNEQFF.

V is TRBV19 and J is TRBJ2-1; 9 bases align to TRBD1. The germline CDR1 and CDR2 sequences are LNHDA and SQIVND (reference sequence). After removal of 3 bases from V and 4 bases from J, the junction contained 7 bases not matched to a gene. The CDR3 runs to 16 residues. The CDR3 sequence is CASSMPRGTGYNEQFF. The CDR3 DNA follows: TGTGCCAGTAGTATGCCTAGAGGGACAGGGTACAATGAGCAGTTCTTC.

The gene calls are TRBV11-2 and TRBJ1-5, with D unclear. Trimming stripped 5 bases from V and 2 bases from J, with 4 bases between. The CDR3 is 12 amino acids. Germline V gene sequence: CDR1 SGHAT, CDR2 FQNNGV. CDR3 loop: CASSRGNQPQHF. The CDR3 DNA reads TGTGCCAGCAGCCGAGGCAATCAGCCCCAGCATTTT.

The chain uses TRBV18 and TRBJ1-2; no definite D call. The CDR3 has 14 residues. Looked up from germline, CDR1 is KGHSH and CDR2 is LQKENI. Trimming shortened V by 3 bases and J by 4 bases, and 12 bases separated the two germline ends. The DNA of the CDR3 is TGTGCCAGCTCACCCCAGGACGTCTCCTATGGCTACACCTTC. Amino acids: CASSPQDVSYGYTF.

The chain is built from TRBV11-2 and TRBJ2-7, with 10 bases identical to TRBD1. V lost 3 bases to trimming and J lost 5 bases; unmatched junction nucleotides: 7. This CDR3 is built from 15 residues. The germline CDR1 and CDR2 sequences are SGHAT and FQNNGV. CDR3 DNA sequence: TGTGCCAGCAGCTTCCTCCGGGACAGGGGCCACGAGCAGTACTTC. This translates into CASSFLRDRGHEQYF. Complete variable domain (other parts from reference TRBV11-2 and TRBJ2-7): EAGVAQSPRYKIIEKRQSVAFWCNPISGHATLYWYQQILGQGPKLLIQFQNNGVVDDSQLPKDRFSAERLKGVDSTLKIQPAKLEDSAVYLCASSFLRDRGHEQYFGPGTRLTVT.

The chain carries TRBV5-4 and TRBJ2-7, with TRBD1 as a possible D gene (6 bases). Per germline, CDR1 SGHNT and CDR2 YYREEE (reference sequence). The length of the CDR3 is 15 residues. Trimming cost V 3 bases and J 2 bases, with 15 bases left between them. The CDR3 spells CASSSYRDIAYEQYF. The CDR3, as DNA: TGTGCCAGCAGCTCCTACCGGGACATAGCCTACGAGCAGTACTTC.

The chain is built from TRBV11-3 and TRBJ1-2; TRBD1 is a possible D gene (6 bases). CDR3 size: 14 residues. V was shortened by 2 bases and J by 7 bases, with 14 bases between the two germline ends. In germline, CDR1 is SGHNT, CDR2 YENEEA. The CDR3 here is CASSLLGAQGGYTF. DNA for the CDR3: TGTGCCAGCAGCTTATTGGGGGCGCAAGGTGGCTACACCTTC.

J is TRBJ2-2 and V is TRBV4-2; 12 nucleotides agree with TRBD1. V was pared by 4 bases and J by 7 bases, with 13 bases of the junction left unmatched. The CDR3 is 18 amino acids. The germline gives CDR1 LGHNA, CDR2 YNFKEQ. The CDR3, as DNA: TGTGCCAGCAGCCCCCACGGGACAGGGGGCGGTTGGGGCGGGGAGCTGTTTTTT. It yields the protein CASSPHGTGGGWGGELFF.

The chain is built from TRBV11-2 and TRBJ1-1; a possible D gene is TRBD1 (5 bases). The CDR3 runs to 13 residues. The germline CDR1 and CDR2 sequences are SGHAT and FQNNGV. V was trimmed by 2 bases and J by 4 bases, leaving 8 bases between them. For the CDR3, the DNA is TGTGCCAGCAGCTTATGGGGGGGCACTGAAGCTTTCTTT. Translating gives CASSLWGGTEAFF. The full variable domain, completed using reference TRBV11-2 and TRBJ1-1, is EAGVAQSPRYKIIEKRQSVAFWCNPISGHATLYWYQQILGQGPKLLIQFQNNGVVDDSQLPKDRFSAERLKGVDSTLKIQPAKLEDSAVYLCASSLWGGTEAFFGQGTRLTVV.

The J gene is TRBJ2-7, the V gene TRBV28, with 9 bases fitting TRBD1. The junction had 12 bases not matched to a gene; V was cut back by 10 bases and J by 2 bases. This CDR3 has 15 residues. Germline loops: CDR1 MDHEN, CDR2 SYDVKM. The CDR3 nucleotides are TGTGCCACTACTGCCCGGGACAGGGTGACCTACGAGCAGTACTTC. Its translation: CATTARDRVTYEQYF.

The chain recombines TRBV28 with TRBJ2-2, with a weak D call TRBD2 (5 bases). The CDR3 length is 16 residues. The V gene's germline CDR1 is MDHEN and CDR2 SYDVKM. Trimming pared 3 bases from V and 4 bases from J, leaving 15 bases between. The CDR3 DNA reads TGTGCCAGCAGTTTTGGGAGAATCCCCAGCACCGGGGAGCTGTTTTTT. It yields the protein CASSFGRIPSTGELFF.

This chain links TRBV28 with TRBJ2-1, with 16 bases lining up with TRBD2. The CDR3 loop spans 16 amino acids. With V trimmed by 3 bases and J by 10 bases, 6 bases remained unmatched. Germline CDR1 MDHEN, CDR2 SYDVKM. For the CDR3, the DNA is TGTGCCAGCAGTTTCCAGGGACTAGCGGGAGGGCGAGAGCAGTTCTTC. Protein product: CASSFQGLAGGREQFF.

This rearrangement joins TRBV14 to TRBJ2-3; 10 nucleotides line up with TRBD1. Germline assignment: CDR1 SGHDN and CDR2 FVKESK. The CDR3 consists of 16 residues. Trimming removed 4 bases from V and 5 bases from J; junction bases left unmatched: 9. The CDR3 loop reads CASSPADRGLGDTQYF. The CDR3 nucleotides are TGTGCCAGCAGCCCGGCTGACAGGGGGCTTGGAGATACGCAGTATTTT.

The chain is built from TRBV27 and TRBJ2-4; possibly TRBD2 for D (6 bases). The germline gives CDR1 MNHEY, CDR2 SMNVEV (reference sequence). The CDR3 runs 14 residues. V was trimmed by 6 bases and J by 0 bases, leaving 9 bases between them. In nucleotides, the CDR3 is TGTGCCAGCAGGGGGGGACTAGCCAAAAACATTCAGTACTTC. It specifies CASRGGLAKNIQYF.

This clone was observed a handful of times. V gene TRBV28 combines with J gene TRBJ2-5; 8 bases map to TRBD2. Germline V lookup: CDR1 MDHEN, CDR2 SYDVKM. With V trimmed by 5 bases and J by 5 bases, 19 bases remained unmatched. This CDR3 is 18 amino acids long. The CDR3 loop is CASSRQYLAGIRWETQYF. DNA for the CDR3: TGTGCCAGCAGTCGCCAGTACTTAGCGGGGATCAGGTGGGAGACCCAGTACTTC.

Only one count was recorded for this clone. V and J are TRBV19 and TRBJ2-3, with D maybe TRBD2 (5 bases). Germline CDR1 is LNHDA and CDR2 is SQIVND (reference sequence). The CDR3 runs to 13 residues. Trimming left V 4 bases short and J 4 bases short, with 9 bases between. As DNA, the CDR3 is TGTGCCAGTAGTACCCCGAGGGCAGATACGCAGTATTTT. It codes for CASSTPRADTQYF. The variable domain in full, with the rest retrieved from reference TRBV19 and TRBJ2-3, is DGGITQSPKYLFRKEGQNVTLSCEQNLNHDAMYWYRQDPGQGLRLIYYSQIVNDFQKGDIAEGYSVSREKKESFPLTVTSAQKNPTAFYLCASSTPRADTQYFGPGTRLTVL.

The chain employs TRBV29-1 and TRBJ2-7, with 8 bases lining up with TRBD2. The CDR3 has 20 residues. CDR1 is SQVTM, CDR2 ANQGSEA, per germline. Unmatched junction bases numbered 25, after V lost 6 bases and J lost 0 bases. In nucleotides, the CDR3 is TGCAGCGTCGGGCGGGAGGATGGGGGTCCCGGGACGCAAAGCTCCTACGAGCAGTACTTC. The encoded protein is CSVGREDGGPGTQSSYEQYF.

This sequence joins TRBV4-3 and TRBJ1-2, with 11 bases matching TRBD1. V dropped 1 base and J dropped 6; count of bases not matched to a gene: 10. The CDR3 runs 17 residues. Germline lookup yields CDR1 LGHNA and CDR2 YSLEER. The CDR3 DNA follows: TGCGCCAGCAGCCAAGCTTCCCGGGACAGGGGGTTTCATGGCTACACCTTC. It codes for CASSQASRDRGFHGYTF.

The CDR3 sequence: CASSERKRNNTDTQYF. The CDR3 region has the DNA TGCGCCAGCAGTGAGCGTAAGCGGAATAACACAGATACGCAGTATTTT. The gene calls are TRBV10-2 and TRBJ2-3; the D gene is possibly TRBD2 (5 bases). CDR3 length equals 16 residues. Per the germline V gene, CDR1 is WSHSY and CDR2 is SAAADI. V was shortened by 2 bases and J by 2 bases, with 14 bases between the two germline ends.

The rearrangement links TRBV7-2 to TRBJ1-4; 9 bases match TRBD1. The CDR3 runs to 15 residues. The V gene's germline CDR1 is SGHTA and CDR2 FQGNSA. J lost 3 bases, V lost 5 bases, and 4 bases had no gene match. The CDR3 is CASSGRQGANEKLFF. CDR3 DNA: TGTGCCAGCAGCGGCCGACAGGGGGCTAATGAAAAACTGTTTTTT.